This T cell receptor beta chain was recovered during a study of shared clonotypes between healthy human individuals. About the research overall: A couple of female and a few male donors aged 18 to 49 were enrolled. Broader study findings: Across a handful of donors, naive CD4 shared about 5%, naive CD8 over 3%, memory CD4 about 2.5%, memory CD8 0.4%. Larger estimated richness was generally seen in naive subsets than in memory subsets.

Sequenced by immunoSEQ multiplex PCR; TCRdb stores in-frame clones only, minus some. The sample yields roughly 550,000 clones, nearly 97% seen once. In the case of this clone: The antigen is undetermined.

From germline, CDR1 is GTSNPN and CDR2 SVGIG (reference sequence). The V gene lost 2 bases and the J gene lost 8 bases, with 13 bases spanning the gap. The CDR3 has 13 amino acids. CD45RO negativity and positive selection for CCR7 defined naive CD8 cells, a population that excluded terminally differentiated effector memory CD45RA+ cells. The receptor was derived from a young woman in good health. The J gene is TRBJ2-1, the V gene TRBV30; possibly TRBD2 for D (5 bases). The source material was naive CD8+ T cells sorted from blood. CDR3: CAWSMRETHEQFF. For the CDR3, the DNA is TGTGCCTGGAGTATGAGGGAGACCCATGAGCAGTTCTTC.